This T cell receptor beta chain emerged from a study of CD8+CD57+ T cells in acquired aplastic anemia. The template used for profiling TCR beta VDJ and CDR3 was genomic DNA. In TCRdb, the reads were re-called with MiXCR into one record per CDR3 protein. The sample yields roughly 190,000 distinct CDR3 sequences, around 47% seen once. Sequencing was done on patients that had shown CD8+CD57+ cell expansion by flow cytometry. Germline assignment: CDR1 SGHRS and CDR2 YFSETQ. This CDR3 spans 16 amino acids. J gave up 8 bases and V 0 bases, and 13 bases lay outside the gene matches. The chain recombines TRBV5-1 with TRBJ1-2, with 7 bases that match TRBD1. The clonotype originates from a human donor with aplastic anemia. Sequencing was carried out using sorted CD4+, CD8+, or CD8+CD57+ T cells (not recorded which) from PBMCs. The CDR3 nucleotides read TGCGCCAGCAGCTTGGCGTTGGGACAGTCTAGTCTAGGCTACACCTTC. This translates into CASSLALGQSSLGYTF.